Presented here are 26 T cell receptor beta chains from one specimen sequenced in a study of cytomegalovirus exposure and HLA in healthy donors. The PCR ran on 60 Vbeta and 13 Jbeta primers. Using immunoSEQ multiplex PCR, the repertoire was profiled, and TCRdb retains in-frame clones only, with some absent. The table shows some 150,000 clones, with 87% occurring only once. Source material: PBMCs. These receptors were taken from a woman in her 30s in good health and CMV-seronegative.

This clone was picked up one time. The V and J genes are TRBV7-4 and TRBJ1-3; 7 nucleotides line up with TRBD1. Unmatched junction bases numbered 16, after V lost 4 bases and J lost 1 base. The CDR3 is 19 residues long. Germline assignment: CDR1 SGHVT and CDR2 SQSDAQ. The CDR3 here is CASSSLDRLTLGSGNTIYF. DNA for the CDR3: TGTGCCAGCAGCTCCCTGGACAGGCTTACATTAGGTTCTGGAAACACCATATATTTT.

The gene calls are TRBV19 and TRBJ2-2, with D unclear. Deletions cut 3 bases from V and 2 bases from J, with 10 bases between. From germline, CDR1 is LNHDA and CDR2 SQIVND (reference sequence). The CDR3 loop spans 15 amino acids. CDR3 sequence: CASSMLADNTGELFF. The CDR3 DNA sequence: TGTGCCAGTAGTATGTTGGCAGATAACACCGGGGAGCTGTTTTTT.

This chain connects TRBV7-2 to TRBJ2-1; TRBD1 agrees at 8 bases. CDR1 and CDR2 from the germline V gene are SGHTA and FQGNSA. V lost 1 base and J lost 10; bases outside the gene matches: 9. This CDR3 is built from 15 residues. CDR3 residues: CASSLGQGQTWEQFF. Written as DNA, the CDR3 is TGTGCCAGCAGCTTAGGACAGGGGCAGACGTGGGAGCAGTTCTTC.

The CDR3 region has the DNA TGTGCCAGCAGTTTAACGACAGGGGGCACCGGGGAGCTGTTTTTT. Protein sequence: CASSLTTGGTGELFF. The chain combines TRBV27 with TRBJ2-2, with 9 bases matching TRBD1. Unmatched junction bases numbered 2, after V lost 2 bases and J lost 4 bases. The CDR3 length is 15 residues. Germline V lookup: CDR1 MNHEY, CDR2 SMNVEV (reference sequence).

The V call is TRBV2, the J call TRBJ2-5; TRBD1 aligns across 7 bases. The J call may be faulty, since TRBJ2-7 better matches the DNA end. This CDR3 has 13 amino acids. The V gene's germline CDR1 is SNHLY and CDR2 FYNNEI. CDR3 in amino acids: CAGWGTVTYEQYF. The CDR3 coding sequence is TGTGCCGGATGGGGGACAGTCACCTACGAGCAGTACTTC.

The chain uses TRBV6-6 and TRBJ1-6, with 7 bases fitting TRBD1. The CDR3 sequence is 14 residues long. Germline-derived CDR1 and CDR2 are MNHNY and SVGAGI (reference sequence). J lost 10 bases, V lost 4 bases, and 7 bases had no gene match. The CDR3 DNA sequence: TGTGCCAGCAGTTTGACAGGGATACACTCACCCCTCCACTTT. Amino acid sequence: CASSLTGIHSPLHF.

The V gene is TRBV7-8, the J gene TRBJ1-3; the match to TRBD1 covers 7 bases. The CDR3 has 19 amino acids. The germline CDR1 and CDR2 sequences are SGHVS and FQNEAQ. Germline trimming cut 2 bases from V and 0 bases from J; bases unmatched to any gene: 13. CDR3 in amino acids: CASSLRGQAHRSSGNTIYF. CDR3 nucleotide sequence: TGTGCCAGCAGCTTAAGAGGACAGGCACACCGGAGCTCTGGAAACACCATATATTTT.

The genes are TRBV27 and TRBJ2-6; perhaps TRBD2 as D (6 bases). Germline values: CDR1 MNHEY, CDR2 SMNVEV (reference sequence). CDR3 length: 15 amino acids. V was pared by 1 base and J by 4 bases, with 8 bases between. The DNA of the CDR3 is TGTGCCAGCAGTTTATGGGCGGGGGGGGCCAACGTCCTGACTTTC. Protein sequence: CASSLWAGGANVLTF.

The chain carries TRBV19 and TRBJ1-5, with 7 positions matching TRBD1. The CDR3 contains 17 residues. CDR1 and CDR2 (germline): LNHDA, SQIVND (reference sequence). V lost 5 bases to trimming and J lost 2 bases; unmatched junction nucleotides: 12. CDR3 amino acids: CASSPRQGREGNQPQHF. The CDR3 DNA follows: TGTGCCAGTAGTCCCCGACAGGGAAGAGAAGGCAATCAGCCCCAGCATTTT.

This rearrangement joins TRBV6-1 to TRBJ1-1, with 8 positions matching TRBD1. Germline V gene sequence: CDR1 MNHNS, CDR2 SASEGT. V dropped 6 bases and J dropped 1; count of bases not matched to a gene: 4. The CDR3 is 14 amino acids. The CDR3 sequence is CASSFGQGNTEAFF. The CDR3 coding sequence is TGTGCCAGCAGCTTCGGACAGGGGAACACTGAAGCTTTCTTT.

The V and J genes are TRBV2 and TRBJ1-5; 7 bases align to TRBD1. The CDR3 spans 15 residues. V shed 5 bases and J 2 bases; nucleotides not matched to a gene: 6. CDR1 is SNHLY, CDR2 FYNNEI, per germline. The CDR3 region is CASSQGGQGNQPQHF. The CDR3, as DNA: TGTGCCAGCAGTCAAGGGGGCCAGGGCAATCAGCCCCAGCATTTT.

This chain joins TRBV6-5 and TRBJ1-2; no definite D call. V was pared by 6 bases and J by 6 bases, with 11 bases between. Germline V lookup: CDR1 MNHEY, CDR2 SVGAGI. The CDR3 sequence is 12 residues long. CDR3 bases: TGTGCCAGCAGCGCCCTAAACCATGGCTACACCTTC. As protein: CASSALNHGYTF.

The chain has TRBV6-6 and TRBJ2-7; D perhaps matches TRBD1 (6 bases). The germline gives CDR1 MNHNY, CDR2 SVGAGI (reference sequence). Trimming took 6 bases from V and 5 from J, leaving 17 bases between them. This CDR3 is 14 amino acids long. CDR3 in amino acids: CASREQGWVNEQYF. In DNA form, the CDR3 reads TGTGCCAGCAGAGAACAGGGTTGGGTCAACGAGCAGTACTTC.

The CDR3 DNA reads TGTGCCAGCAGTGGGGGGGGCGCGTACGAGCAGTACTTC. Protein: CASSGGGAYEQYF. V gene TRBV5-4 combines with J gene TRBJ2-7, with a tentative D call TRBD2 (7 bases). The CDR3 contains 13 residues. The germline V and J ends were trimmed by 5 bases and 4 bases, with 13 bases remaining between them. CDR1 and CDR2 (germline): SGHNT, YYREEE (reference sequence).

This clone was picked up a small number of times. The CDR3 here is CASSPRDRGRVDGYTF. CDR3 DNA sequence: TGTGCCAGCAGCCCACGCGACAGGGGGCGTGTGGATGGCTACACCTTC. The V call is TRBV9, the J call TRBJ1-2, with 10 bases aligning to TRBD1. CDR1 and CDR2 (germline): SGDLS, YYNGEE. CDR3 length: 16 residues. V gave up 4 bases and J gave up 6 bases; unmatched junction bases: 12. The full variable domain, rest sourced from reference TRBV9 and TRBJ1-2, is DSGVTQTPKHLITATGQRVTLRCSPRSGDLSVYWYQQSLDQGLQFLIQYYNGEERAKGNILERFSAQQFPDLHSELNLSSLELGDSALYFCASSPRDRGRVDGYTFGSGTRLTVV.

This clone was picked up one time. The genes are TRBV7-2 and TRBJ2-1; the match to TRBD1 covers 10 bases. This CDR3 region has 17 residues. CDR1 and CDR2 (germline): SGHTA, FQGNSA. V dropped 1 base and J dropped 2; count of bases not matched to a gene: 5. CDR3 bases: TGTGCCAGCAGCTTAGAGGGACAGGGGATACCCTACAATGAGCAGTTCTTC. Amino acid sequence: CASSLEGQGIPYNEQFF.

This rearrangement joins TRBV4-3 to TRBJ1-4, with a tentative D call TRBD1 (5 bases). The V end was cut by 4 bases, the J end by 0 bases, with 12 bases between. The CDR3 runs to 16 residues. Germline V gives CDR1 LGHNA, CDR2 YSLEER. Written as DNA, the CDR3 is TGCGCCAGCAGCCCACTTTGGGGGGCAACTAATGAAAAACTGTTTTTT. It encodes CASSPLWGATNEKLFF.

This clone was seen a few times. The chain carries TRBV5-5 and TRBJ1-3, with 8 bases fitting TRBD1. The CDR3 has 16 amino acids. In germline, CDR1 is SGHKS, CDR2 YYEKEE (reference sequence). Trimming at V came to 3 bases and at J to 4 bases, leaving 9 bases not matched to a gene. CDR3 bases: TGTGCCAGCAGCTCTATCCCAGGGGGCTCCGGAAACACCATATATTTT. Translated, it gives CASSSIPGGSGNTIYF.

The chain couples TRBV6-1 to TRBJ2-5; TRBD2 is a possible D gene (6 bases). V lost 7 bases to trimming and J lost 9 bases, with 15 bases between them. The germline CDR1 and CDR2 sequences are MNHNS and SASEGT. This CDR3 contains 12 residues. CDR3: CASNGATRSQYF. The CDR3 bases are TGTGCCAGCAATGGTGCGACTAGGTCCCAGTACTTC.

This clone was found a few times. V usage is TRBV30 and J usage is TRBJ1-1; D is possibly TRBD1 (5 bases). Trimming removed 5 bases from V and 7 bases from J, with 14 bases in between. This CDR3 comprises 12 residues. Germline V CDR1 and CDR2: GTSNPN, SVGIG (reference sequence). CDR3 sequence: CAWDGGSGEAFF. The CDR3 DNA is TGTGCCTGGGACGGGGGGTCGGGTGAAGCTTTCTTT.

The chain joins TRBV6-5 to TRBJ2-3, with 9 bases matching TRBD1. There are 15 residues in the CDR3. Germline CDR1 MNHEY, CDR2 SVGAGI. J lost 2 bases, V lost 6 bases, and 6 bases had no gene match. The CDR3 loop is CASRTDRGLTDTQYF. CDR3 DNA: TGTGCCAGCAGGACGGACAGGGGCCTCACAGATACGCAGTATTTT.

This rearrangement joins TRBV7-9 to TRBJ2-7; TRBD1 might be the D (7 bases). Per the germline V gene, CDR1 is SEHNR and CDR2 is FQNEAQ (reference sequence). This CDR3 contains 16 residues. V was shortened by 7 bases and J by 3 bases, with 22 bases between the two germline ends. Written as DNA, the CDR3 is TGTGCCAGCAACAAAGGGGGCGGGACCCAATACTACGAGCAGTACTTC. Translated: CASNKGGGTQYYEQYF.

The genes are TRBV6-1 and TRBJ1-2; TRBD1 matches at 10 bases. The CDR3 has 14 amino acids. The germline gives CDR1 MNHNS, CDR2 SASEGT. After removal of 5 bases from V and 4 bases from J, the junction contained 4 bases not matched to a gene. CDR3 region: CASSSRDRGYGYTF. CDR3 in DNA: TGTGCCAGCAGTTCCCGGGACAGGGGCTATGGCTACACCTTC.

The chain carries TRBV9 and TRBJ2-7, with D tentatively TRBD2 (5 bases). CDR3 size: 15 residues. Trimming pared 8 bases from V and 3 bases from J, leaving 21 bases between. The V gene's germline CDR1 is SGDLS and CDR2 YYNGEE. CDR3 bases: TGTGCCAGGTTAGCGAAGGAGGCAGGAAGCTACGAGCAGTACTTC. Its translation is CARLAKEAGSYEQYF. Drawing the rest from reference TRBV9 and TRBJ2-7, the complete variable domain is DSGVTQTPKHLITATGQRVTLRCSPRSGDLSVYWYQQSLDQGLQFLIQYYNGEERAKGNILERFSAQQFPDLHSELNLSSLELGDSALYFCARLAKEAGSYEQYFGPGTRLTVT.

The chain joins TRBV30 to TRBJ1-2; D gene unclear. The V gene lost 2 bases and the J gene lost 5 bases, with 12 bases spanning the gap. From germline, CDR1 is GTSNPN and CDR2 SVGIG (reference sequence). The CDR3 is 13 amino acids. CDR3 protein: CAWSRTGGYGYTF. Here the CDR3 DNA reads TGTGCCTGGAGTCGAACGGGAGGGTATGGCTACACCTTC.

V and J are TRBV9 and TRBJ1-1; the D is unclear. CDR1 and CDR2 (germline): SGDLS, YYNGEE. The CDR3 spans 14 residues. V lost 0 bases to trimming and J lost 4 bases, with 10 bases between them. The CDR3 DNA sequence: TGTGCCAGCAGCGTAGCTGGAGGGCCCACTGAAGCTTTCTTT. Amino acid sequence: CASSVAGGPTEAFF.